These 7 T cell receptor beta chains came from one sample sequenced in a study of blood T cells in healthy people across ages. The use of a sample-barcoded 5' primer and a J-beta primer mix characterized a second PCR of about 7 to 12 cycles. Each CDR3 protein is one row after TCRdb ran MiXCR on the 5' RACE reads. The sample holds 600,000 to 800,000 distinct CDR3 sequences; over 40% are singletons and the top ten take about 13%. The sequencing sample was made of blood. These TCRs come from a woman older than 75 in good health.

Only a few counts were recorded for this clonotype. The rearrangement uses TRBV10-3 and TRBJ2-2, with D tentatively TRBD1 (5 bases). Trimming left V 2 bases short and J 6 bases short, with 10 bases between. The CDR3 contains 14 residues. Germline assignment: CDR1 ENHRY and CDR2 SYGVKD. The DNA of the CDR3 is TGTGCCATCAGTGAGAGCCAGGGCCCCGGGGAGCTGTTTTTT. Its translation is CAISESQGPGELFF.

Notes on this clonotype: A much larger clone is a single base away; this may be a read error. CDR3 sequence (DNA): TGTGCCTGCCGTCGTCCCCCATCCTACGAGCAGTACTTC. Residues: CACRRPPSYEQYF. V gene TRBV27 combines with J gene TRBJ2-7; no clear D. The germline V gene encodes CDR1 MNHEY and CDR2 SMNVEV (reference sequence). The CDR3 length is 13 residues. The germline V and J ends were trimmed by 11 bases and 1 base, with 15 bases remaining between them.

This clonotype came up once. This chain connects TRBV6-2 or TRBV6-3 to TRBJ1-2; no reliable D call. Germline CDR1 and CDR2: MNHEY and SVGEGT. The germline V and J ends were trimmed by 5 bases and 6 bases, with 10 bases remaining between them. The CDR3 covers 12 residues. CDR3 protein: CASSPRGNGYTF. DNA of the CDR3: TGTGCCAGCAGTCCCCGAGGGAATGGCTACACCTTC.

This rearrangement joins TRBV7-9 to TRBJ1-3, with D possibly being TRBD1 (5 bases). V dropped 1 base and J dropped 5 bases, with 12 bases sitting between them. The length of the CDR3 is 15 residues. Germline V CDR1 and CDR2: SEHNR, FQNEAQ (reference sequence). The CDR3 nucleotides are TGTGCCAGCAGCTTAGGGGACGGCCCAAGAAACACCATATATTTT. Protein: CASSLGDGPRNTIYF.

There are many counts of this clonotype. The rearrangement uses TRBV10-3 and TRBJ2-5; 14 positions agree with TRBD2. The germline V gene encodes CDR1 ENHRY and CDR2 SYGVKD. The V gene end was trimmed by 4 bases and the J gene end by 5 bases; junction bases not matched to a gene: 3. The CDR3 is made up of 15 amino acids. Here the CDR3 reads CAISAGLAGVETQYF. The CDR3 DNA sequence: TGTGCCATCAGTGCGGGACTAGCGGGAGTGGAGACCCAGTACTTC.

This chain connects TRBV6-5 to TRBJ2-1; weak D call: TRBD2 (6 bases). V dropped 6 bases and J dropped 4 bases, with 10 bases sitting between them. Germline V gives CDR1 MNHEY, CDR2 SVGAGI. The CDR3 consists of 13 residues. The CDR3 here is CASRYGSYNEQFF. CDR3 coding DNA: TGTGCCAGCAGGTACGGGAGTTACAATGAGCAGTTCTTC.

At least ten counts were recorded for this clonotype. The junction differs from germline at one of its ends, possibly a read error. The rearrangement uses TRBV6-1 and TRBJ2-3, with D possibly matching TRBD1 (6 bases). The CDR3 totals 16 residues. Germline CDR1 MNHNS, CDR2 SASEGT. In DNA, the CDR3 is TGTTCCAGCAGTGAGTCTGCAGGGGATAGCACAGATACGCAGTATTTT. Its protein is CSSSESAGDSTDTQYF.